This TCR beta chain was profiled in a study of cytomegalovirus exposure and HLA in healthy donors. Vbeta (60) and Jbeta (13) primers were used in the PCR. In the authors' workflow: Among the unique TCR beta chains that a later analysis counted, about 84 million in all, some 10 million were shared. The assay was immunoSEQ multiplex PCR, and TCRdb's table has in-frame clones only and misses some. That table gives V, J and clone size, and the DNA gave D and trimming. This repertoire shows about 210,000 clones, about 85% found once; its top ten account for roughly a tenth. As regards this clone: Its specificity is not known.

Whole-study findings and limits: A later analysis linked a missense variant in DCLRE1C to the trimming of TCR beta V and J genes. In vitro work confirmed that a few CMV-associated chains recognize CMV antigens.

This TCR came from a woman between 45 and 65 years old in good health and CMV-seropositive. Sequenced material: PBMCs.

CDR3 bases: TGTGCCAGCAGCTCCCAGGGCAGGGGGTCCGGTCAGCCCCAGCATTTT. This gives the protein CASSSQGRGSGQPQHF. The rearrangement links TRBV7-2 to TRBJ1-5, with 7 bases that match TRBD1. From germline, CDR1 is SGHTA and CDR2 FQGNSA. This CDR3 is 16 amino acids long. V shed 4 bases, J shed 6 bases, and the junction held 12 bases outside the gene matches. The full variable domain, rest sourced from reference TRBV7-2 and TRBJ1-5, is GAGVSQSPSNKVTEKGKDVELRCDPISGHTALYWYRQSLGQGLEFLIYFQGNSAPDKSGLPSDRFSAERTGGSVSTLTIQRTQQEDSAVYLCASSSQGRGSGQPQHFGDGTRLSIL.